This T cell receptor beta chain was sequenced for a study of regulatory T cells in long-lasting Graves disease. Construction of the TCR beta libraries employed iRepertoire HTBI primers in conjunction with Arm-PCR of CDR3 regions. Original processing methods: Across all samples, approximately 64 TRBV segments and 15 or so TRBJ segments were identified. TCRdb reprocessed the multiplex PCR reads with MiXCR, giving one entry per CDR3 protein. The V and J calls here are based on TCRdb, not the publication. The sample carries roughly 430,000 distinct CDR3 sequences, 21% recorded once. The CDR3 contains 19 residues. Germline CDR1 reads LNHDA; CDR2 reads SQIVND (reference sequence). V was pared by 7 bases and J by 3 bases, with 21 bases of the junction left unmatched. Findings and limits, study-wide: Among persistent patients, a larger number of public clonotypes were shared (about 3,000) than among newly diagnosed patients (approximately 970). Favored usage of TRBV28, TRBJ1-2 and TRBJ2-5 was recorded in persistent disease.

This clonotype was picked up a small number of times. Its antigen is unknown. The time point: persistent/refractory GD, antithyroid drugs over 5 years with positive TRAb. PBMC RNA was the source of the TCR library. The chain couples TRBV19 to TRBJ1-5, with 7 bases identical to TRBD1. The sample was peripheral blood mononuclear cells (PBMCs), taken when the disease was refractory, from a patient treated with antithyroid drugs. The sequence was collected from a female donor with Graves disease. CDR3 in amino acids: CASNPYISPVTGTNQPQHF. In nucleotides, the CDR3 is TGTGCCAGTAATCCTTACATATCCCCCGTGACAGGGACCAATCAGCCCCAGCATTTT.